These T cell receptor beta chains were read from a single sample in a study of blood T cell repertoires in COVID-19. Sequencing used immunoSEQ multiplex PCR; TCRdb keeps in-frame clones, though not all of them. Among roughly 120,000 clones listed, approximately 82% were seen once. Sequencing input: peripheral blood. These receptors were obtained from a woman aged 80 or over with active or convalescent COVID-19. The CDR3 runs from the conserved cysteine through the conserved F or W. D genes are given only for firm matches. Clone size is shown for a subset of rows, as once, few, many or a class of expanded clone.

>-|TRBD2|TRBJ2-1|TRBV23-1
TGCGCCAGCAGTCAGACTAGCGGGAGGAATGAGCAGTTCTTC
CASSQTSGRNEQFF
>-|TRBD2|TRBJ2-7|TRBV5-1
TGCGCCAGCAGCCCGAGTCGGACTAGCTCCTACGAGCAGTACTTC
CASSPSRTSSYEQYF
>-|-|TRBJ1-1|TRBV5-1
TGCGCCAGCAGCACAGGCGGGGGTTCGGGCACTGAAGCTTTCTTT
CASSTGGGSGTEAFF
>-|TRBD2|TRBJ2-7|TRBV2
TGTGCCAGCACACTAGCGGGCCCTAGCTACGAGCAGTACTTC
CASTLAGPSYEQYF
>-|TRBD1|TRBJ1-6|TRBV9
TGTGCCAGCAGCGTGACAGGGTACAATTCACCCCTCCACTTT
CASSVTGYNSPLHF
>-|-|TRBJ1-1|TRBV6-6
TGTGCCAGCAGTTACGTAGGGGATGGCACTGAAGCTTTCTTT
CASSYVGDGTEAFF
>-|-|TRBJ2-1|TRBV5-1
TGCGCCAGCAGCGTAACAGGGGGAGGGAATGGGAAGCAGTTCTTC
CASSVTGGGNGKQFF
>once|-|TRBJ1-5|TRBV7-6
TGTGCCAGCAGCCAACCGGCACGGTGGGGGGGAGAGCCCCAGCATTTT
CASSQPARWGGEPQHF
>-|TRBD2|TRBJ2-7|TRBV28
TGTGCCAGCAGTACGCGACTAGCGGGAGAGCCCGAGCAGTACTTC
CASSTRLAGEPEQYF
>few|TRBD2|TRBJ2-1|TRBV9
TGTGCCAGCAGCGTAGGGGGGAGGCGCCTAGCGGGAGCCGGCAATGAGCAGTTCTTC
CASSVGGRRLAGAGNEQFF
>-|TRBD1|TRBJ2-4|TRBV3-1/TRBV3-2
TGTGCCAGCAGCCAAATGGGACAGGTAAACATTCAGTACTTC
CASSQMGQVNIQYF
>-|TRBD2|TRBJ2-1|TRBV5-1
TGCGCCAGCAGCTCCGGGACTAGCGGGAGCCCACACAACAATGAGCAGTTCTTC
CASSSGTSGSPHNNEQFF
>-|-|TRBJ2-7|TRBV2
TGTGCCAGCAGTGATGTCGCCTACGAGCAGTACTTC
CASSDVAYEQYF
>-|TRBD1|TRBJ1-5|TRBV28
TGTGCCAGCGGGACAGGAAGGAATCAGCCCCAGCATTTT
CASGTGRNQPQHF
>-|-|TRBJ2-2|TRBV7-8
TGTGCCAGCAGGACCGGGACTCCGAACACCGGGGAGCTGTTTTTT
CASRTGTPNTGELFF
>-|-|TRBJ1-4|TRBV7-9
TGTGCCAGCAGCCCTACAGGTCCCAGGGAAAAACTGTTTTTT
CASSPTGPREKLFF
>-|-|TRBJ1-1|TRBV7-9
TGTGCCAGCAGCTTAGTTCAGGACACTGAAGCTTTCTTT
CASSLVQDTEAFF
>-|-|TRBJ1-2|TRBV10-3
TGTGCCATCAGTGAGGGACAGACGGATTATAGCGGCTACACCTTC
CAISEGQTDYSGYTF
>-|TRBD2|TRBJ2-7|TRBV27
TGTGCCAGCAGTTCCCTCGTAACTAGCGGGAGTGGGATCTCCTACGAGCAGTACTTC
CASSSLVTSGSGISYEQYF
>-|-|TRBJ2-1|TRBV6-5
TGTGCCAGCAGTTCTAGCTTCATCGGGCTTAATGAGCAGTTCTTC
CASSSSFIGLNEQFF
>-|-|TRBJ1-6|TRBV3-1/TRBV3-2
TGTGCCAGCAGCCCGGACAGTTCAACTAATTCACCCCTCCACTTT
CASSPDSSTNSPLHF
>-|-|TRBJ1-5|TRBV28
TGTGCCAGCAGGGGGTCGGGGGTCCCTTATAGCAATCAGCCCCAGCATTTT
CASRGSGVPYSNQPQHF
>-|-|TRBJ2-3|TRBV6-5
TGTGCCAGCATGAGTAGCGGAGGCACAGATACGCAGTATTTT
CASMSSGGTDTQYF
>-|TRBD2|TRBJ2-1|TRBV5-1
TGCGCCAGCACCCCTACGACCGGGACTAGCGGCTACAATGAGCAGTTCTTC
CASTPTTGTSGYNEQFF
>-|TRBD2|TRBJ2-1|TRBV6-1
TGTGCCAGCAGTGTAGGGACTAGCGGGAGGTCCCACTCCTACAATGAGCAGTTCTTC
CASSVGTSGRSHSYNEQFF
>-|-|TRBJ1-5|TRBV19
TGTGCCAGTAGTATCAGCAGGGGTGGGAATCAGCCCCAGCATTTT
CASSISRGGNQPQHF
>-|-|TRBJ1-1|TRBV9
TGTGCCAGCAGCCCGGGTCGGAGGTTCACTGAAGCTTTCTTT
CASSPGRRFTEAFF
>-|-|TRBJ2-7|TRBV12-3/TRBV12-4
TGTGCCAGCAGTTTCCGTAGGGGGGAGCAGTACTTC
CASSFRRGEQYF
>once|TRBD2|TRBJ2-7|TRBV4-1
TGCGCCAGCCAAAAACTAGCGGGACTGTACGAGCAGTACTTC
CASQKLAGLYEQYF
>-|-|TRBJ2-3|TRBV27
TGTGCCAGCAGTTCCCCCGTTGTGACAGGCACAGATACGCAGTATTTT
CASSSPVVTGTDTQYF
>-|TRBD1|TRBJ2-2|TRBV11-1
TGTGCCAGCAGCCCCCGAACAGGGGGTAACACCGGGGAGCTGTTTTTT
CASSPRTGGNTGELFF
>-|TRBD1|TRBJ1-6|TRBV25-1
TGTGCCAGCAGTGGGTACGACAGGGGTGGAAATTCACCCCTCCACTTT
CASSGYDRGGNSPLHF
>-|-|TRBJ2-1|TRBV12-5
TGTGCTAGTGGTTTGGCCCTAGACAATGAGCAGTTCTTC
CASGLALDNEQFF
>-|-|TRBJ1-4|TRBV7-9
TGTGCCAGCACCCCCGACAGAACTAATGAAAAACTGTTTTTT
CASTPDRTNEKLFF
>few|TRBD2|TRBJ2-2|TRBV9
TGTGCCAGCAGCTTCGGACTAGCCCACACCGGGGAGCTGTTTTTT
CASSFGLAHTGELFF
>-|TRBD2|TRBJ2-1|TRBV19
TGTGCCAGTAGGCCAGCGGGAGGGTCCTACAATGAGCAGTTCTTC
CASRPAGGSYNEQFF
>-|-|TRBJ1-2|TRBV4-1
TGCGCCAGCAGCCAAGACTCAAGGGAGGGTAGCTATGGCTACACCTTC
CASSQDSREGSYGYTF
>-|TRBD1|TRBJ2-7|TRBV27
TGTGCCAGCAGTATACGAGGGGGCGCGTCCTACGAGCAGTACTTC
CASSIRGGASYEQYF
>-|-|TRBJ1-2|TRBV6-5
TGTGCCAGCAAGGGACAAAACTATGGCTACACCTTC
CASKGQNYGYTF
>once|-|TRBJ1-1|TRBV15
TGTGCCACCAGCAGAGGATGGTCCCTCGGGGACACTGAAGCTTTCTTT
CATSRGWSLGDTEAFF
>-|TRBD1|TRBJ1-2|TRBV5-1
TGCGCCAGCAGCTGGGAGGCAGGGGGTTATGGCTACACCTTC
CASSWEAGGYGYTF
>few|TRBD1|TRBJ2-1|TRBV4-2
TGTGCCAGCAGCCAAGAAGGGGGACAGCTTTACAATGAGCAGTTCTTC
CASSQEGGQLYNEQFF
>-|TRBD2|TRBJ2-3|TRBV7-9
TGTGCCAGCAGGCCTAGACTAGCGGGAGTTCAAGATACGCAGTATTTT
CASRPRLAGVQDTQYF